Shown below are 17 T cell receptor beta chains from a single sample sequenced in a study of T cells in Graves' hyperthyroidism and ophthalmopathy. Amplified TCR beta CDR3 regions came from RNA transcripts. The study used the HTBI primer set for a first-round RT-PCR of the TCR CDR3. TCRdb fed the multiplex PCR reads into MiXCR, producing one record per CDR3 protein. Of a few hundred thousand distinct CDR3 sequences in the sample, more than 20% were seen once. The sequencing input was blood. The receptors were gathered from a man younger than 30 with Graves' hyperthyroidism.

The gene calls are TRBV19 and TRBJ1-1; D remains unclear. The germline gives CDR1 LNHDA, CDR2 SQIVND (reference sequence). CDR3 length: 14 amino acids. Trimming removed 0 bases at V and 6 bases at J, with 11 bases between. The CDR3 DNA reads TGTGCCAGTAGTATAGATAGCGGGGTTCCTGAAGCTTTCTTT. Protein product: CASSIDSGVPEAFF.

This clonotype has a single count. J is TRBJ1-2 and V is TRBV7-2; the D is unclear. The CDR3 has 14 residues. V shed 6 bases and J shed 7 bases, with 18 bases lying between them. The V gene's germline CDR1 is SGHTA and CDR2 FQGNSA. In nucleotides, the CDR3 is TGTGCCAGCAGTACGGCGTCGGGTTTCGGTGGCTACACCTTC. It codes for CASSTASGFGGYTF.

CDR3 DNA: TGTGCCAGCAGCCCGGACGAGTATAGCGAGCCCCAGCATTTT. It encodes CASSPDEYSEPQHF. V and J are TRBV27 and TRBJ1-5; no reliable D call. Deletions cut 6 bases from V and 8 bases from J, with 17 bases between. This CDR3 is 14 amino acids long. Germline CDR1 reads MNHEY; CDR2 reads SMNVEV (reference sequence).

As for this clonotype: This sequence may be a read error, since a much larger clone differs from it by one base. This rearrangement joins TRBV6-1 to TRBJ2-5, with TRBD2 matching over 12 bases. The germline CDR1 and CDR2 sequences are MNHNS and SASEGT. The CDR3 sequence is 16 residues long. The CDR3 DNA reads TGTGCCAGCAGTGTAGCTAGCGGGGGGGCGGTAGAGACCAAGTACTTC. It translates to CASSVASGGAVETKYF.

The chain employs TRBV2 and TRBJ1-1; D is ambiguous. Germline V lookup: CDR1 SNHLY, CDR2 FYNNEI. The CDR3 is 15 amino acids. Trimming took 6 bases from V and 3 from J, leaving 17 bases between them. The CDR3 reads CASSHPGLRYTEAFF. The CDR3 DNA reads TGTGCCAGCAGCCACCCTGGGCTTAGGTACACTGAAGCTTTCTTT. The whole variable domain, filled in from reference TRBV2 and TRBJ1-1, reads EPEVTQTPSHQVTQMGQEVILRCVPISNHLYFYWYRQILGQKVEFLVSFYNNEISEKSEIFDDQFSVERPDGSNFTLKIRSTKLEDSAMYFCASSHPGLRYTEAFFGQGTRLTVV.

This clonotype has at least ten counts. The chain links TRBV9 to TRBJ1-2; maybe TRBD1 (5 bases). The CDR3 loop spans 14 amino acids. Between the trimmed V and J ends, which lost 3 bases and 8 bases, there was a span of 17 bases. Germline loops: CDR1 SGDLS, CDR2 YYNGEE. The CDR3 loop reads CASSGGEGFYGYTF. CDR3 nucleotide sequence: TGTGCCAGCAGCGGGGGGGAGGGATTCTACGGCTACACCTTC.

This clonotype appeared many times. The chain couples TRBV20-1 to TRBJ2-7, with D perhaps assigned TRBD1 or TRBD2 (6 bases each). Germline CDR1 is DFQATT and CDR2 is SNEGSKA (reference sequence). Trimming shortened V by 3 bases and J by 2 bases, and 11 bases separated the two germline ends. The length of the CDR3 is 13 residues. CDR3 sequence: CSARGGGPYEQYF. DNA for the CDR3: TGCAGTGCTAGGGGTGGGGGGCCCTACGAGCAGTACTTC.

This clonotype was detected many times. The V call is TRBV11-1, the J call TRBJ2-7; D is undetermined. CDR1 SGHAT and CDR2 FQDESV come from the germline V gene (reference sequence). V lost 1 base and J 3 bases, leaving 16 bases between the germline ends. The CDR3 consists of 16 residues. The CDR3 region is CASSLGPVQLGYEQYF. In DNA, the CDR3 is TGTGCCAGCAGCTTAGGCCCCGTTCAGCTAGGCTACGAGCAGTACTTC.

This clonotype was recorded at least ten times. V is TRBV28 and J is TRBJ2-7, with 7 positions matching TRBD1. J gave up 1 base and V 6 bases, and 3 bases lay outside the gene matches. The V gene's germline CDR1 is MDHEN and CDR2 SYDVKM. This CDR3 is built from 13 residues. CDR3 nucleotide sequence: TGTGCCAGCAGAGAGACAGGGTCCTACGAGCAGTACTTC. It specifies CASRETGSYEQYF.

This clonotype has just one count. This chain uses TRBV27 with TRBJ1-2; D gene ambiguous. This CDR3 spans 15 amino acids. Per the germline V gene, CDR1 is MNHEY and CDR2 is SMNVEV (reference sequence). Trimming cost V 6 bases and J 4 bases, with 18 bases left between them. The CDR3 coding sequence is TGTGCCAGCAGCCATCAAACGGCCGATACCTATGGCTACACCTTC. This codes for CASSHQTADTYGYTF.

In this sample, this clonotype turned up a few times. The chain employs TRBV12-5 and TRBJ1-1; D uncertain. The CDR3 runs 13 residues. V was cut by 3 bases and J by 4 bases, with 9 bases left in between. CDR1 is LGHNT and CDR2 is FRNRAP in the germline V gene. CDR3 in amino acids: CASGFSIITEAFF. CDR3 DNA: TGTGCTAGTGGTTTTTCAATAATCACTGAAGCTTTCTTT.

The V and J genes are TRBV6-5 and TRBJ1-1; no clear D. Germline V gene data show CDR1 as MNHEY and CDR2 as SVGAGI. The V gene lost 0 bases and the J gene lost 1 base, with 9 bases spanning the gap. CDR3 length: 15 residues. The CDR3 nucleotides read TGTGCCAGCAGTTACTCTATGGACGCGAACACTGAAGCTTTCTTT. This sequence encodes CASSYSMDANTEAFF.

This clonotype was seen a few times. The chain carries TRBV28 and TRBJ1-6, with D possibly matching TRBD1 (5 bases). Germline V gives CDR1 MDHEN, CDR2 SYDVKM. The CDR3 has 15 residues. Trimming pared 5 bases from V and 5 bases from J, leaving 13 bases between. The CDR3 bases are TGTGCCAGCAGTGAGGGTCCAGGGAATAATTCACCCCTCCACTTT. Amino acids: CASSEGPGNNSPLHF.

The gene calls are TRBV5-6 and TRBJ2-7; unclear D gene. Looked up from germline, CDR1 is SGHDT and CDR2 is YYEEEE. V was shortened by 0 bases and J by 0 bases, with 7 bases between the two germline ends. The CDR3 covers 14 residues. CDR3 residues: CASSLVSDSYEQYF. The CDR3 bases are TGTGCCAGCAGCTTGGTTTCTGACTCCTACGAGCAGTACTTC.

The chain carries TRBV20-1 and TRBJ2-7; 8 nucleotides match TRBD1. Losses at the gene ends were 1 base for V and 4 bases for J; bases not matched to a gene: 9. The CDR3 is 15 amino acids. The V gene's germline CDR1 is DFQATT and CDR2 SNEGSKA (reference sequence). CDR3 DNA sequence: TGCAGTGCTAGAGCCGACCCAGGGGGCGAGTACGAGCAGTACTTC. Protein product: CSARADPGGEYEQYF.

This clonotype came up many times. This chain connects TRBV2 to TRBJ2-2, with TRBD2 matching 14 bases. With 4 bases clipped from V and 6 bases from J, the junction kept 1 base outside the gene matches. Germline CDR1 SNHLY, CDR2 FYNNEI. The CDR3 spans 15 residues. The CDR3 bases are TGTGCCAGCAGTGTGGGACTAGCGGGGGCCGGGGAGCTGTTTTTT. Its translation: CASSVGLAGAGELFF.

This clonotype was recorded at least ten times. CDR3: CASQYRAMNTEAFF. Written as DNA, the CDR3 is TGCGCCAGTCAATACAGGGCCATGAACACTGAAGCTTTCTTT. J is TRBJ1-1 and V is TRBV4-1, with D possibly TRBD1 on 6 matching bases. The CDR3 is made up of 14 amino acids. Per germline, CDR1 MGHRA and CDR2 YSYEKL. V shed 9 bases and J shed 0 bases, with 14 bases lying between them.